This entry describes one T cell receptor beta chain. Its antigen is unknown. The junction does not match germline at one end; this may be a read error. This entry belongs to a study of tumor and adjacent non-tumor tissue in lung cancer. Across the whole study: Patients were aged about 30 to 76, approximately ten men and roughly five women, stage I to III. Study observations and caveats: Tumor tissue had significantly higher TCR diversity than normal lung.

The template was RNA from unsorted bulk tissue. This non-tumor lung sample came from over 3 cm beyond the tumor edge. The library came from three nested PCR rounds adapted from ARM-PCR protocols. TCRdb independently ran MiXCR on the multiplex PCR reads; one entry per CDR3 protein. The data hold tens of thousands of distinct CDR3 sequences, with around two thirds observed a single time. The germline V gene encodes CDR1 SGHAT and CDR2 FQNNGV. The CDR3 runs to 14 residues. The origin of this receptor is a man in his 70s with non-small cell lung cancer. The J gene is TRBJ1-3, the V gene TRBV11-2, with a tentative D call TRBD1 (5 bases). Material for sequencing was distant non-tumor lung tissue. The CDR3 coding sequence is TGTGACAGCAGCCCACAGGTCTCTGGAAACACTATATATTTT. This translates into CDSSPQVSGNTIYF. Looking up the rest from reference TRBV11-2 and TRBJ1-3 gives the full variable domain: EAGVAQSPRYKIIEKRQSVAFWCNPISGHATLYWYQQILGQGPKLLIQFQNNGVVDDSQLPKDRFSAERLKGVDSTLKIQPAKLEDSAVYLCDSSPQVSGNTIYFGEGSWLTVV.